Below are 6 T cell receptor beta chains sequenced from a single sample in a study of T cell repertoires in cytomegalovirus infection. These TCRs are of unknown antigen specificity. TCRdb called the reads again in MiXCR, with one record for every CDR3 protein. In the table there are hundreds of thousands of distinct CDR3 sequences, approximately 30% of which are singletons. This specimen was cultured CD8+ T cells from PBMCs, taken from culture after CMV antigen stimulation. These receptors were collected from a human donor in good health (CMV status not recorded). Some clones in this sample may be carry-over from other donors' samples.

The chain combines TRBV12-3 or TRBV12-4 with TRBJ2-3, with 8 positions matching TRBD2. CDR3 length equals 18 residues. V lost 1 base and J lost 1; bases outside the gene matches: 10. CDR3 coding DNA: TGTGCCAGCAGTTTAGATCGAGCCGGGGGGGGGGGCACAGATACGCAGTATTTT. Translated: CASSLDRAGGGGTDTQYF.

This chain connects TRBV6-6 to TRBJ1-1; weak D call: TRBD1 (5 bases). V was shortened by 7 bases and J by 4 bases, with 19 bases between the two germline ends. The CDR3 runs to 15 residues. Germline V gives CDR1 MNHNY, CDR2 SVGAGI (reference sequence). The CDR3 loop is CASTLTQGRGTEAFF. In DNA, the CDR3 is TGTGCCAGCACCCTTACTCAGGGTCGGGGCACTGAAGCTTTCTTT.

The chain carries TRBV6-2 or TRBV6-3 and TRBJ2-1; 8 bases align to TRBD2. Losses at the gene ends were 7 bases for V and 0 bases for J; bases not matched to a gene: 8. From germline, CDR1 is MNHEY and CDR2 SVGEGT. The CDR3 extends over 16 amino acids. CDR3 nucleotides: TGTGCCAGCAAGCTACTAGCGGCTTCCTCCTACAATGAGCAGTTCTTC. As protein: CASKLLAASSYNEQFF.

J is TRBJ2-1 and V is TRBV29-1; possibly TRBD2 for D (5 bases). V was clipped by 5 bases and J by 5 bases, with 10 bases between them. Looked up from germline, CDR1 is SQVTM and CDR2 is ANQGSEA. This CDR3 comprises 12 residues. CDR3 amino acids: CSVPLAHNEQFF. The CDR3 DNA reads as TGCAGCGTTCCGCTAGCTCACAATGAGCAGTTCTTC.

CDR3 residues: CASNYPPILVSSYNEQFF. DNA for the CDR3: TGTGCCAGCAATTATCCCCCCATTTTGGTGAGCTCCTACAATGAGCAGTTCTTC. J is TRBJ2-1 and V is TRBV6-2 or TRBV6-3; D is undetermined. Germline CDR1 MNHEY, CDR2 SVGEGT. This CDR3 spans 18 amino acids. Trimming took off 7 bases at V and 0 bases at J, with 22 bases between the two ends.

This clonotype was picked up many times. This chain uses TRBV19 with TRBJ1-5; no reliable D call. The germline V gene encodes CDR1 LNHDA and CDR2 SQIVND (reference sequence). The CDR3 consists of 15 residues. V lost 5 bases to trimming and J lost 6 bases, with 17 bases between them. The CDR3 sequence: CASSPITGMGQPQHF. The CDR3 DNA reads TGTGCCAGTAGTCCCATAACGGGGATGGGTCAGCCCCAGCATTTT.